This TCR beta chain was found in a study of T cells in Graves' hyperthyroidism and ophthalmopathy. About the study: Initial diagnosis, before any treatment, was when peripheral blood was collected. Study-wide results and limits: Blood also showed most of the thyroid clonotypes that were expanded above 0.001.

The PBMCs had their origin in about 9.7 ml of fresh peripheral blood. This clonotype was recorded at least ten times. Its matching antigen is unknown. The junction does not match germline at one end; this may be a read error. In germline, CDR1 is SNHLY, CDR2 FYNNEI. The CDR3 extends over 16 amino acids. Amplification of TCR beta CDR3 regions used RNA as the template. Primed by the HTBI set, a first-round RT-PCR was run on the TCR CDR3. TCRdb processed the multiplex PCR reads anew with MiXCR; each CDR3 protein has one entry. The table shows about 350,000 distinct CDR3 sequences, with approximately 20% occurring only once.

Sequencing was performed on blood. The chain combines TRBV2 with TRBJ2-3, with 7 bases identical to TRBD2. This receptor was taken from a woman between 18 and 30 years old with Graves' hyperthyroidism. CDR3 in amino acids: CASSERASGGLYTQYF. The CDR3 nucleotides are TGCGCCAGCAGTGAACGGGCTAGCGGTGGGCTTTATACGCAGTATTTT.